This T cell receptor (beta chain) was profiled in a study of blood T cells in healthy people across ages. Study details: Template switching recovered approximately one barcoded beta molecule for every two T cells.

CDR1 and CDR2 from the germline V gene are DFQATT and SNEGSKA (reference sequence). The CDR3 covers 14 residues. Individuals who donated were healthy Caucasians from Russia aged about 6 to 100. The second PCR ran roughly 7 to 12 cycles with a sample-barcoded 5' primer and J-beta primers. Every single cDNA molecule received a tag from a template-switch adaptor with 12 random nucleotides. Using its own MiXCR run on the 5' RACE reads, TCRdb lists one record per CDR3 protein. Among under 2,000,000 distinct CDR3 sequences listed, 49% were seen once. The TCR sequence derives from a woman aged 40 to 49 in good health. What was sequenced was blood. V is TRBV20-1 and J is TRBJ1-4; D might be TRBD1 (6 bases). CDR3 sequence: CGKTGSRGNEKLFF. CDR3 in DNA: TGCGGAAAAACAGGGTCTCGTGGTAATGAAAAACTGTTTTTT.